Listed here is a single T cell receptor beta chain. The antigen is undetermined. The sample is drawn from a study of beta chain features in type 1 diabetes. Findings and limits, study-wide: Type 1 diabetes patients showed a moderate but significant shortening of TCRB CDR3s in all four CD4+ subsets. In the patient group, naive, central memory and Treg TCRB repertoires seemed more alike than in the healthy donor group.

CDR1 and CDR2 from the germline V gene are SQVTM and ANQGSEA. V was trimmed by 3 bases and J by 2 bases, leaving 11 bases between them. CDR3 length: 15 residues. Since all of the isolated RNA was reverse transcribed, expressed TCRB transcripts were what got sequenced. The protocol was immunoSEQ multiplex PCR, while the TCRdb copy is restricted to in-frame clones and leaves out a portion. The sample has some 170,000 clones; 63% are singletons. The chain joins TRBV29-1 to TRBJ2-6; perhaps TRBD2 as D (6 bases). The receptor's source is a man aged 25 to 40 with type 1 diabetes. Sequenced sample: naive CD4+ T cells from blood. CDR3 coding DNA: TGCAGCGTTGATGGAGGGGCCCCTGGGGCCAACGTCCTGACTTTC. Protein sequence: CSVDGGAPGANVLTF.